This entry describes one TCR beta chain. The antigen remains undetermined. The data stem from a study of shared clonotypes between healthy human individuals. General study findings and limits: In a few donors, around 5% of naive CD4 clonotypes appeared in common. On the whole, naive subsets had larger estimated richness than memory subsets had.

The investigators split CD4+ cells into a CD45RA+ naive subset and a CD45RA-negative memory subset. V was pared by 5 bases and J by 10 bases, with 20 bases between. The CDR3 sequence is 14 residues long. The germline V gene has CDR1 MNHEY and CDR2 SVGAGI. Assay execution proceeded at the deep level. Data came from immunoSEQ multiplex PCR; TCRdb stores just in-frame clones and leaves some out. The table has fewer than 1.8 million clones, about 98.5% seen once; the top ten hold 0.3% to 0.45%. V gene TRBV6-5 combines with J gene TRBJ1-2, with D perhaps TRBD1 (6 bases). Sequenced material: naive CD4+ T cells sorted from blood. Documented subset: CD45RA+ positively selected. The clonotype originates from a young man in good health. CDR3 loop: CASSSQGSSAPYTF. The DNA for the CDR3 is TGTGCCAGCAGTAGTCAGGGGTCTTCCGCCCCCTACACCTTC.